The following is a TCR beta chain sequence with its context. As yet, its antigen is unknown. Deep was the level used in running the assay. Only in-frame clones appear in the TCRdb table, and some are missing; sequencing was by immunoSEQ multiplex PCR. The sample lists under 1 million clones; approximately 96% were seen once. The naive CD8 fraction comprised CD45RO-negative cells positively selected for CCR7 and excluded terminally differentiated effector memory CD45RA+ cells. The data derive from a study of shared clonotypes between healthy human individuals. Study background: With ages of 18 to 49, the donors were two women and a few men. Three plates each covered CD4 naive and memory; CD8 naive two, CD8 memory one.

Study results and caveats: Unshared clonotypes carried lower generation probabilities than those common to all four donors.

The V end lost 3 bases, the J end lost 8 bases, and 5 bases lay between the germline ends. The CDR3 length is 11 residues. Germline loops: CDR1 MNHEY, CDR2 SMNVEV (reference sequence). This sequence was found in a man in his thirties or forties in good health. The chain combines TRBV27 with TRBJ2-1, with D hard to call. The sequencing input was naive CD8+ T cells sorted from blood. The CDR3 protein is CASSFGYEQFF. The CDR3 region has the DNA TGTGCCAGCAGTTTCGGGTATGAGCAGTTCTTC.